This TCR beta chain was obtained from a study of OX40 agonist ivuxolimab in advanced cancers. Whole-study context: Dosing consisted of intravenous ivuxolimab at 0.01 to 10 mg/kg every 2 weeks.

J lost 5 bases, V lost 3 bases, and 9 bases had no gene match. The germline CDR1 and CDR2 sequences are KGHSH and LQKENI. The CDR3 is 16 residues long. Assay used: immunoSEQ multiplex PCR; TCRdb lists only in-frame clones, some missing. The data hold 95,000 to 150,000 clones, with just over 90% observed a single time. The chain is built from TRBV18 and TRBJ2-3; 9 bases align to TRBD1. Specimen: CD4+ or CD8+ T cells sorted from blood, collected in a trial of the OX40 agonist ivuxolimab. The TCR sequence derives from an adult with an advanced solid tumor such as melanoma, head and neck, liver or kidney cancer. The CDR3 region is CASSPSLQGAEDTQYF. The CDR3 DNA sequence: TGTGCCAGCTCACCCTCGCTACAGGGGGCGGAAGATACGCAGTATTTT.